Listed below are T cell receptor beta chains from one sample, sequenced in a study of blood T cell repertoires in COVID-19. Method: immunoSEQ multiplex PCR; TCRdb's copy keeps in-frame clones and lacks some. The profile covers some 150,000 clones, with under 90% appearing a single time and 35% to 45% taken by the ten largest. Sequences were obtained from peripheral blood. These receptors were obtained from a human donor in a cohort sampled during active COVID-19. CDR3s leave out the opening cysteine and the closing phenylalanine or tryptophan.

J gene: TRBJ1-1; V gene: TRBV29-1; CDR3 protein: STKRGSRTEAF
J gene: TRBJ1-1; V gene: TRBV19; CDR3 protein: ASSSLNMNTEAF
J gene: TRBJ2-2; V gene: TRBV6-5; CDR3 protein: ASSSGNLNTGELF
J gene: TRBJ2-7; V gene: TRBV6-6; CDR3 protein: ASSPGTGFSYEQY
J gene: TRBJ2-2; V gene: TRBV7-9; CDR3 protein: ASQGQGDTGELF
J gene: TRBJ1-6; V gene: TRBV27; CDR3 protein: ASSLTEQIPLH
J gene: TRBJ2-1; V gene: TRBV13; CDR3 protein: ASSLGSGGPHNEQF
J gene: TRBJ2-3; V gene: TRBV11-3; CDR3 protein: ASSFPPMDTQY
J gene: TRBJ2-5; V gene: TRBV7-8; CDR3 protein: ASSLASGLRETQY
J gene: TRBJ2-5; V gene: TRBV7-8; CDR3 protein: ASSLGWLAKETQY
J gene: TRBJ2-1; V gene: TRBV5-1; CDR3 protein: ASSLEASGGIEQF
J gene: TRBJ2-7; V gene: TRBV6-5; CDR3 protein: ASTPGLGSTYEQY
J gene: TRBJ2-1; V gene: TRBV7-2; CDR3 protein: ASSLGYGPHDNEQF
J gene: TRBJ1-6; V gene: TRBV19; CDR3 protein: ASSIASLSSYNSPLH
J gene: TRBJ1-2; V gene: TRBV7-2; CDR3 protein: ASSFQGASGYT
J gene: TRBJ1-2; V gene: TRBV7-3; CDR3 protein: ASSPVHPNYGYT
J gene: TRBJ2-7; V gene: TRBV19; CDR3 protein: ASSKDGPTGARHEQY
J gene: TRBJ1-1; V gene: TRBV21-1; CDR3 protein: ASSNWYRITEAF
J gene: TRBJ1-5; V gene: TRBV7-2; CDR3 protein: ASSFQGGQPQH
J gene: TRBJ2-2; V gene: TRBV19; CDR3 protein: ASTQGAKVNTGELF
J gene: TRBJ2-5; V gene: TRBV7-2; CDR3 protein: ASSPIRDRGVQETQY
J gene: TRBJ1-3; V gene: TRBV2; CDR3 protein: ASKVEASGNTIY
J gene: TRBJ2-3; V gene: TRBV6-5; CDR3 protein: ASRAPVPGDTQY
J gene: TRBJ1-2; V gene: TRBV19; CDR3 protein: ASSIQGKGSYGYT
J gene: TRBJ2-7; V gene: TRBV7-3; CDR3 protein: ASSPQGGDEQY
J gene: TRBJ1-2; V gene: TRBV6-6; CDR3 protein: ASRQLSYGYT
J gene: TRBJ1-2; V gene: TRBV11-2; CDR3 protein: ASSSIGGDYGYT
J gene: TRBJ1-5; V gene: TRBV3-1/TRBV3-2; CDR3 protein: ASSQALDQPQH
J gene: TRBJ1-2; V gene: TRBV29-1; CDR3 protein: SAARTGDYGYT
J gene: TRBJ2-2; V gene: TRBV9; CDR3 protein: ASSVERGRTGELF
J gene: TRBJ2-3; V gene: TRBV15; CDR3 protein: ATSRDGTGGLDTQY
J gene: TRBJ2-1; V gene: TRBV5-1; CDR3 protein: ASSYTGQGSNEQF
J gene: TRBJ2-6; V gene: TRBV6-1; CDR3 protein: ASSELTRGPRSGANVLT
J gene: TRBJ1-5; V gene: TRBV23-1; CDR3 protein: ASSQSVLDGHNQPQH
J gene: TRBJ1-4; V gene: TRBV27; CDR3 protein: ASSLSGTGHEKLF
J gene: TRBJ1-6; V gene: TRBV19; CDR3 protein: ASSIGDRGGSPLH
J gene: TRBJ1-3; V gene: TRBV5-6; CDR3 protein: ASSPDSSSGNTIY
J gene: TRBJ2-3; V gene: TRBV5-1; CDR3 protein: ASSLPGLAGASTDTQY
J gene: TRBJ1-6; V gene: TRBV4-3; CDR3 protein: ASSQVFTGFSPLH
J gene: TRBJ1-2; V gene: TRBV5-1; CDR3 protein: ASSLEVGGNYGYT
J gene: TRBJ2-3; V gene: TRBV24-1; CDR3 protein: AQHRQGKTDTQY
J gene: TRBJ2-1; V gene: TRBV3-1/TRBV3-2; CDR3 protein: ASSHETSGYNEQF
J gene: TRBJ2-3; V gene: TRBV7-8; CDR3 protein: ASSLRGGQGTDTQY
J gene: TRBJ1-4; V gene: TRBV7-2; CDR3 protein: ASSAQADRNEKLF
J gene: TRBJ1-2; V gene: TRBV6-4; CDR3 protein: ASSDSNRGGNYGYT